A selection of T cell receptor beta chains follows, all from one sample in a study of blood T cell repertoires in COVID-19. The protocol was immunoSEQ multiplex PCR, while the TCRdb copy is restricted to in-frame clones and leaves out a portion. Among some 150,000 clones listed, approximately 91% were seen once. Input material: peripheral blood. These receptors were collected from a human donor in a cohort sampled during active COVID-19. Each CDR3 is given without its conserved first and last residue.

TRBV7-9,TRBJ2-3,ASSLGGHRGADTQY
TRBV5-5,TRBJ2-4,ASSRDYTEY
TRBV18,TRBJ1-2,ASSQTTGGNYGYT
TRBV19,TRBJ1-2,ASSNGDRRSYGYT
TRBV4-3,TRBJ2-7,ASSEGQGVYEQY
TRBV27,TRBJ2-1,ASEAGGPLNEQF
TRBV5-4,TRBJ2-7,ASSLAEGYEQY
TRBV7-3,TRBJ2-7,ASSPGPGAYEQY
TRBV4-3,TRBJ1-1,ASSQERGEGAF
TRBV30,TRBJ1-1,AWSPKRQDVGTEAF
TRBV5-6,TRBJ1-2,ASSLVRAYYGYT
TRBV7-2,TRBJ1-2,ASSSGQAPAGYGYT
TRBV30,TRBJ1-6,AWSVRYGNDYNSPLH
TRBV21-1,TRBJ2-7,ASSKRGQGASYEQY
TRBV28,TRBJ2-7,ASSLNVLSYEQY
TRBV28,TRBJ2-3,ASSPRLAGGWDTQY
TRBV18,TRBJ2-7,ASSLGTSGREYEQY
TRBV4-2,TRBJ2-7,ASSPPVAGVKNEQY
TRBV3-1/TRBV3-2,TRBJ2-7,ASSPTGRYEQY
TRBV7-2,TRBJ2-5,ASSSTGLFQETQY
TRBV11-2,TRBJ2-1,ASRYQATSYNEQF
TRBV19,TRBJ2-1,ASRGSVTYNEQF
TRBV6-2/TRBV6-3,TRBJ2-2,ASSLGRNTGELF
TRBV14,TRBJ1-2,ASSQRQGFDYGYT
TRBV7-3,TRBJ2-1,ASSAQGNEQF
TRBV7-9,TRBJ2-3,ASSLTSGRGTQY
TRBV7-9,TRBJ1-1,ASSLGPMNTEAF
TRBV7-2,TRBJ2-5,ASSLGGLAYQETQY
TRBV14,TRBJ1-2,ASSQVAGRNYYGYT